This entry describes one T cell receptor beta chain. The specificity of this receptor is unknown. Within one base of it there is no much larger clone, and no base qualities were kept. CDR1 and CDR2 were assigned from the germline V gene as LGHNA and YSLEER. Spanning cysteine to phenylalanine, the CDR3 consists of 13 amino acids. Only the CDR3 part of the read is kept: 39 bases, read in frame from the first base. Between the V and J ends, shortened by 1 base and 6 bases respectively, the junction contains 9 bases. Using the deep immunoSEQ assay, multiplex PCR amplified TCR CDR3 regions from genomic DNA. For each cell subset, the extracted genomic DNA was distributed evenly across all wells of several immunoSEQ 96-well plates, and each plate served as one replicate. For sorted subsets, each replicate PCR was loaded with 200 ng genomic DNA, equivalent to approximately 33,000 T cell genomes. Purified libraries were measured with a Qubit 3.0 fluorometer, size-checked on a Bioanalyzer 2100, and measured again with the KAPA Library Quantification kit. Every immunoSEQ 96-well plate was sequenced on a separate single-read 150-cycle Illumina NextSeq 550 flow cell. The authors' pipeline ran thus. Because only junctional sequences without quality scores were contained in the immunoSEQ output, filtering matching that applied to full-length reads could not be performed. To assign V/J genes and CDR3, sequences were annotated against IMGT germline references using PyIR, a Python wrapper for IgBLAST v1.9. Reads were filtered out if the reads had weak V/J assignments (E-value above 1e-6), no CDR3, stop codons, out-of-frame junctions, or ambiguous translated residues. V3J clonotypes were defined as sequences sharing the same inferred V gene, J gene, and CDR3 amino acid sequence. Percentage overlap between repertoires was calculated by dividing the number of shared unique clonotypes by the size of the smaller repertoire. Three approaches were used to assess repertoire richness: RTK rarefaction, the Chao1 estimator, and Recon v2.1 estimates of unobserved clonotypes. OLGA was used to compute generation probabilities for all TCRbeta clonotypes that the gDNA method yielded from a handful of donors. In TCRdb, the immuneACCESS table is reduced to in-frame sequences with V and J assigned. These tables do not hold every clone; where another copy was compared, an unresolved V gene accounts for under half, and the others remain unexplained. That table furnishes V, J and clone size, whereas the DNA furnished D and trimming. Present in this sample are fewer than 1 million clones, about 96% of which were seen just once. The ten largest make up around 0.25% of the sample.

CD8 naive samples were obtained by positive selection for CCR7 among CD45RO-negative cells, yielding a CD45RA+CCR7+ population from which TemRA cells were excluded. Donors were healthy HIV-negative adults with no recently reported acute infections or vaccinations. All donors were Caucasian adults living in Nashville, Tennessee, USA. After blood collection by leukapheresis, PBMCs were isolated using Ficoll-Histopaque density gradient centrifugation and then cryopreserved in the vapor phase of liquid nitrogen. Analytical flow cytometry was used to check the purity and quantity of every magnetically sorted T cell population. Genomic DNA was isolated from every sorted fraction and measured by UV absorbance on a Nanodrop 2000c. This specimen comes from a study of shared clonotypes between healthy human individuals (dated by TCRdb to between 2020 and 2021). With respect to the entire study: A couple of women and a few men aged 18 to 49 years were included in the cohort. Between about 0.9 and 8.9 billion PBMCs per donor were obtained by leukapheresis. Different laboratories and diverse techniques were used to prepare libraries and sequence TCR repertoires, to increase sequencing depth and limit assay-specific biases. Per donor, three plates each were used for CD4 naive and CD4 memory, two for CD8 naive, and one for CD8 memory. Blood TCR repertoires of roughly 5 healthy adults were deeply sequenced to estimate repertoire size and the extent of clonotype sharing between individuals.

Overall study results and their limits: Estimated clonotype richness was generally larger for naive than for memory subsets. Only blood was sampled, and tissue TCR repertoires likely differ from those in blood. Sharing across several donors was observed for 4.5% to 6.5% of naive CD4, over 3% of naive CD8, 2% to 2.5% of memory CD4, and approximately 0.41% of memory CD8 clonotypes. Because the study included only a small number of donors, the genetic and exposure-history diversity represented was limited. Higher generation probabilities were observed for clonotypes shared by all four sorted-subset donors than for non-shared clonotypes. Pairwise subsampling led to the expectation that sequencing depth would affect the degree of clonotype sharing among donors. Incomplete sequencing was indicated by rarefaction of sorted-subset datasets, despite the large sequencing depth.

The receptor's source is a man aged 25 to 45 in good health. The V gene is TRBV4-3 and the J gene is TRBJ1-1; matching of 6 bases hints at TRBD1 as the D gene. The sample was naive CD8+ T cells sorted from blood. This specimen's cell subset or site label, interpreted: CD45RA+CCR7+. The CDR3 protein sequence reads: CASSQAQGSEAFF. The DNA is as follows: TGCGCCAGCAGCCAAGCGCAGGGGTCTGAAGCTTTCTTT.